This T cell receptor beta chain derives from a study of blood T cell repertoires in COVID-19. Background on the study: Some COVID-19 samples were acute and others convalescent; all came from the United States, Italy and Spain.

How the authors handled the data: Estimates of nucleated cell counts were drawn from the amplification of reference gene primers. The method was immunoSEQ multiplex PCR; TCRdb's version includes in-frame clones alone and lacks a portion of them. V and J calls and clone size are copied from that table; D and trimming were computed from the DNA. The table includes roughly 180,000 clones, roughly nine tenths detected once. This CDR3 is built from 17 residues. CDR1 is LGHNA, CDR2 YSLEER, per germline. V gave up 1 base and J gave up 4 bases, with 19 bases separating them. The chain recombines TRBV4-3 with TRBJ1-2, with D hard to call. This clonotype was sampled from a man aged 70-80 years with active or convalescent COVID-19. The sequencing input was peripheral blood. In DNA form, the CDR3 reads TGCGCCAGCAGCCAAGGGGCCCGGAGAGGGTTTAGCTATGGCTACACCTTC. This sequence encodes CASSQGARRGFSYGYTF.